This TCR beta chain was profiled in a study of T cell changes during pregnancy in multiple sclerosis. Assay: immunoSEQ multiplex PCR; the TCRdb copy retains only in-frame clones and omits some. The sample consists of around 60,000 clones, about 94% of them appearing once. The CDR3 sequence is 15 residues long. Germline CDR1 reads SGHNT; CDR2 reads YENEEA. The V segment lost 4 bases and the J segment 4 bases; nucleotides outside the gene matches: 7. The chain employs TRBV11-3 and TRBJ2-7; 10 bases match TRBD1. This material consisted of CD4+ T cells from peripheral blood mononuclear cells, taken before pregnancy. The receptor's source is a female donor with multiple sclerosis, enrolled in a pregnancy study. CDR3 DNA sequence: TGTGCCAGCAGCTCCCCGGGACAGGGGATATACGAGCAGTACTTC. Translated: CASSSPGQGIYEQYF. The whole variable domain, filled in from reference TRBV11-3 and TRBJ2-7, reads EAGVVQSPRYKIIEKKQPVAFWCNPISGHNTLYWYLQNLGQGPELLIRYENEEAVDDSQLPKDRFSAERLKGVDSTLKIQPAELGDSAVYLCASSSPGQGIYEQYFGPGTRLTVT.